This is a list of T cell receptor beta chains from one sample in a study of control samples from healthy donors and cancer patients. Method: immunoSEQ multiplex PCR; TCRdb's copy keeps in-frame clones and lacks some. The sample carries 95,000 to 150,000 clones, 91% recorded once. Sequencing was carried out using blood. These receptor sequences come from a woman younger than 30 in good health. CDR3s include the opening cysteine and the closing phenylalanine or tryptophan. The D gene is left open where the match is weak. Part of the rows lack a size; the others show once, few, many or a class for expanded clones.

V gene	D gene	clone size	J gene	CDR3 DNA	CDR3 protein
TRBV2	TRBD1	-	TRBJ1-6	TGTGCCAGCAGGGCATCGGGACAGCTTAATTCACCCCTCCACTTT	CASRASGQLNSPLHF
TRBV4-2	-	-	TRBJ2-5	TGTGCCAGCAGCCAAGGCGGGCAAGAGACCCAGTACTTC	CASSQGGQETQYF
TRBV5-4	TRBD1	once	TRBJ1-2	TGTGCCAGCAGCCTTGGACAGGGGAACTATGGCTACACCTTC	CASSLGQGNYGYTF
TRBV18	-	-	TRBJ2-2	TGTGCCAGCTCACCATCGAGGACGAACACCGGGGAGCTGTTTTTT	CASSPSRTNTGELFF
TRBV7-2	TRBD1	-	TRBJ2-7	TGTGCCAGCAGCAACCGGGACAGGGGCTCCTACGAGCAGTACTTC	CASSNRDRGSYEQYF
TRBV5-1	TRBD1	-	TRBJ2-7	TGCGCCAGCAGCTACCGGGACAGGGGAGCCGAGCAGTACTTC	CASSYRDRGAEQYF
TRBV4-2	TRBD2	-	TRBJ2-7	TGTGCCAGCAGCCAAGATTCGGGCGGGAGGTGGTACGAGCAGTACTTC	CASSQDSGGRWYEQYF
TRBV2	TRBD2	-	TRBJ2-1	TGTGCCAGCCACAGATTCCACTTTAGTGGGAGGGACAATGAGCAGTTCTTC	CASHRFHFSGRDNEQFF
TRBV2	-	-	TRBJ2-1	TGTGCCAGCCGCCTAGGGGGGGCCGTAATCAATGAGCAGTTCTTC	CASRLGGAVINEQFF
TRBV18	-	-	TRBJ1-1	TGTGCCAGCTCACCGCTTTCACAGGGTATGAACACTGAAGCTTTCTTT	CASSPLSQGMNTEAFF
TRBV28	-	-	TRBJ2-7	TGTGCCAGCAGTTTATATCTTGTGGGACGCGAGCAGTACTTC	CASSLYLVGREQYF
TRBV18	TRBD1	once	TRBJ1-2	TGTGCCAGCTCACTGGCGGGACAGGTCGGTGGCTACACCTTC	CASSLAGQVGGYTF
TRBV7-2	-	-	TRBJ1-4	TGTGCCAGCAGCTTATCACAGGCCAATGAAAAACTGTTTTTT	CASSLSQANEKLFF
TRBV25-1	TRBD1	-	TRBJ2-7	TGTGCCAGCAGTGAATCGACAGGGGCCTACGAGCAGTACTTC	CASSESTGAYEQYF
TRBV3-1/TRBV3-2	TRBD1	once	TRBJ2-5	TGTGCCAGCAGCCCCGGGTCAGGGACAGGGGAGACCCAGTACTTC	CASSPGSGTGETQYF
TRBV9	-	-	TRBJ2-2	TGTGCCAGCAGGAGGTCGACGGCCGGGGAGCTGTTTTTT	CASRRSTAGELFF
TRBV6-5	-	-	TRBJ2-5	TGTGCCAGCAAAAGAGGGCAGGGACGGGGAGAGACCCAGTACTTC	CASKRGQGRGETQYF
TRBV18	TRBD1	-	TRBJ2-5	TGTGCCAGCTCACCGGGACAGGGCGTAAACCAAGAGACCCAGTACTTC	CASSPGQGVNQETQYF
TRBV6-5	TRBD1	-	TRBJ1-2	TGTGCCAGCAGACAGGGGGGGGGCGCCTATGGCTACACCTTC	CASRQGGGAYGYTF
TRBV6-1	-	-	TRBJ2-4	TGTGCCAGCAGTGAAGACCAGGGAAACATTCAGTACTTC	CASSEDQGNIQYF
TRBV9	-	-	TRBJ1-1	TGTGCCAGCAGCGTAGTAGGGACGGCCCCGAACACTGAAGCTTTCTTT	CASSVVGTAPNTEAFF
TRBV28	TRBD1	-	TRBJ2-6	TGTGCCAGCAGTCCGGGACAGGGAGCGTCTGGGGCCAACGTCCTGACTTTC	CASSPGQGASGANVLTF
TRBV6-1	-	-	TRBJ1-5	TGTGCCAGCAGTGAGTTCCTCTTGACGGATTATAGCAATCAGCCCCAGCATTTT	CASSEFLLTDYSNQPQHF
TRBV7-2	TRBD2	-	TRBJ2-3	TGTGCCGGGGGATTGGGACTAGCGGGGGAACCTAGCACAGATACGCAGTATTTT	CAGGLGLAGEPSTDTQYF
TRBV3-1/TRBV3-2	-	-	TRBJ2-1	TGTGCCAGCAGCCAGTTCGGTGATATCTACAATGAGCAGTTCTTC	CASSQFGDIYNEQFF
TRBV7-2	-	-	TRBJ2-3	TGTGCCAGCAGCTTAGTTGGCAGGTGGGCCACAGATACGCAGTATTTT	CASSLVGRWATDTQYF
TRBV18	-	-	TRBJ1-3	TGTGCCAGCTCACCAAGGTCCGAGAGCTCTGGAAACACCATATATTTT	CASSPRSESSGNTIYF
TRBV6-5	-	-	TRBJ1-6	TGTGCCAGCAGTTACTCCCGGAGCTCCTATAATTCACCCCTCCACTTT	CASSYSRSSYNSPLHF
TRBV3-1/TRBV3-2	TRBD1	few	TRBJ2-7	TGTGCCAGCAGCCGGAACAGGGGCTACGAGCAGTACTTC	CASSRNRGYEQYF
TRBV29-1	-	-	TRBJ1-2	TGCAGCGGGCTACAGGGACCTACCTATGGCTACACCTTC	CSGLQGPTYGYTF
TRBV5-1	-	few	TRBJ2-7	TGCGCCAGCAGCTCGGGACGGAACTACGAGCAGTACTTC	CASSSGRNYEQYF
TRBV19	TRBD1	-	TRBJ1-3	TGTGCCAGTAGTATAAACCTACAGGGGGTCTCTGGAAACACCATATATTTT	CASSINLQGVSGNTIYF
TRBV6-4	TRBD1	-	TRBJ1-2	TGTGCCAGTGGGGACAGGGGGCGAGGCTACACCTTC	CASGDRGRGYTF
TRBV19	TRBD1	-	TRBJ1-5	TGTGCCAGTAGTATGATGGGAGGGGGCTCTAGAAATCAGCCCCAGCATTTT	CASSMMGGGSRNQPQHF
TRBV15	-	-	TRBJ2-3	TGTGCCACCAGCAGAGATCCGCGAGATACGCAGTATTTT	CATSRDPRDTQYF
TRBV5-8	TRBD1	-	TRBJ2-2	TGTGCCAGCAAACCGGGACAGGGACTTCCCGGGGAGCTGTTTTTT	CASKPGQGLPGELFF
TRBV30	-	-	TRBJ2-7	TGTGCCTGGACTCCCAGAAAGGGGGGCCTTGGAGAGCAGTACTTC	CAWTPRKGGLGEQYF
TRBV6-6	TRBD1	few	TRBJ1-1	TGTGCCAGCAGCTTAATACAGGGGAATGAAGCTTTCTTT	CASSLIQGNEAFF
TRBV7-9	-	-	TRBJ1-2	TGTGCCAGCAGCCGAGGGTCTAACAGGGTTTCTAACTATGGCTACACCTTC	CASSRGSNRVSNYGYTF
TRBV18	TRBD2	-	TRBJ2-7	TGTGCCAGCTCACCGCAGGGACTAGCGGGAGGTCTCAGAGCCTACGAGCAGTACTTC	CASSPQGLAGGLRAYEQYF
TRBV6-1	-	-	TRBJ1-1	TGTGCCAGCAGTGAAAAGGGGCGGGCTTTCTTT	CASSEKGRAFF
TRBV6-1	-	-	TRBJ1-1	TGTGCCAGCAGAGAAGGGTCGAGGGTCACTGAAGCTTTCTTT	CASREGSRVTEAFF
TRBV5-4	TRBD1	-	TRBJ1-1	TGTGCCAGCAGCCGGGACAGGGGGCTACGGAACACTGAAGCTTTCTTT	CASSRDRGLRNTEAFF
TRBV6-5	TRBD2	-	TRBJ2-7	TGTGCCAGCAGTTACTCGCGGGAGGTCTCCTACGAGCAGTACTTC	CASSYSREVSYEQYF
TRBV18	TRBD2	once	TRBJ2-7	TGTGCCAGCTCACCAGGACTAGCGGGGTCGTTCCCCCCTTACGAGCAGTACTTC	CASSPGLAGSFPPYEQYF
TRBV15	-	-	TRBJ1-6	TGTGCCACCAGCAGAGATGGCTTCTCCTATAATTCACCCCTCCACTTT	CATSRDGFSYNSPLHF
TRBV28	TRBD2	-	TRBJ2-2	TGTGCCAGCCTGTCTAGCGGGAGGTTTACGGTAACCGGGGAGCTGTTTTTT	CASLSSGRFTVTGELFF
TRBV15	-	-	TRBJ2-2	TGTGCCACCCGAGCGGATACCTACACCGGGGAGCTGTTTTTT	CATRADTYTGELFF